Listed below are T cell receptor beta chains from one sample, sequenced in a study of monozygotic twins with cystic fibrosis. Produced via immunoSEQ multiplex PCR; TCRdb's table is partial and in-frame only. Of 7,100 or so clones in the sample, roughly 94% are singletons; the top ten hold about 0.49%. Sequenced: blood. The receptors shown here come from a boy aged 2 to 10 with cystic fibrosis. Each CDR3 is given with its conserved first and last residue. A D gene is named only where the DNA matches it firmly. Not all rows give a size; the values are once, few, many and, for expanded clones, a class.

NA	NA	TRBV7-8	TRBJ2-7	TGTGCCAGCAGCCCGACTACAGGGACCTACGAGCAGTACTTC	CASSPTTGTYEQYF
NA	TRBD1	TRBV18	TRBJ2-7	TGTGCCAGCTCACCACTTAGAGGGACAGGGATAAGGAGGGACGAGCAGTACTTC	CASSPLRGTGIRRDEQYF
NA	NA	TRBV9	TRBJ1-4	TGTGCCAGCAGCGCCGGAGGGTCAGATACGGAAAAACTGTTTTTT	CASSAGGSDTEKLFF
NA	TRBD1	TRBV18	TRBJ1-4	TGTGCCAGCTCACCGAGCTTTGGGACAGAAGAAAAACTGTTTTTT	CASSPSFGTEEKLFF
NA	TRBD1	TRBV15	TRBJ2-1	TGTGCCACCAGCGGCCCCACCCGCGAACAGGGGGCCTACAATGAGCAGTTCTTC	CATSGPTREQGAYNEQFF
NA	TRBD2	TRBV7-2	TRBJ2-3	TGTGCCAGCAGCTTTACTAGCGGAGGTAGACACACAGATACGCAGTATTTT	CASSFTSGGRHTDTQYF
NA	NA	TRBV2	TRBJ1-6	TGTGCCAGCAGATCTAAGTTTAGCTCCTATAATTCACCCCTCCACTTT	CASRSKFSSYNSPLHF
NA	TRBD1	TRBV4-2	TRBJ1-4	TGTGCCAGCAGCCAAGCTACTAGGGGGCAGGGGGCTGAAAAACTGTTTTTT	CASSQATRGQGAEKLFF
NA	NA	TRBV9	TRBJ2-5	TGTGCCAGCAGCGTAAGTGGCCAAGAGACCCAGTACTTC	CASSVSGQETQYF
NA	TRBD1	TRBV9	TRBJ1-3	TGTGCCAGCAGCGTAGGACAGGGGGCTTTCTCTGGAAACACCATATATTTT	CASSVGQGAFSGNTIYF
NA	NA	TRBV5-1	TRBJ2-3	TGCGCCAGCAGCTTTGACCCAGATACGCAGTATTTT	CASSFDPDTQYF
NA	NA	TRBV4-1	TRBJ2-5	TGCGCCAGCAGCCAAGATCAAAGGGAAGAGACCCAGTACTTC	CASSQDQREETQYF
once	NA	TRBV5-1	TRBJ2-5	TGCGCCAGCAGCCTGGTCCCTGGGGCCCAAGAGACCCAGTACTTC	CASSLVPGAQETQYF
NA	TRBD2	TRBV5-1	TRBJ2-3	TGCGCCAGCAGCCCTCGGGGTGCGGGGGGGAGCACAGATACGCAGTATTTT	CASSPRGAGGSTDTQYF
NA	TRBD1	TRBV7-8	TRBJ1-5	TGTGCCAGCAGCTCCGACAGGGGGCTATTAAACAATCAGCCCCAGCATTTT	CASSSDRGLLNNQPQHF
NA	NA	TRBV5-1	TRBJ1-2	TGCGCCAGCAGCCGGGACTTCTATGGCTACACCTTC	CASSRDFYGYTF
NA	NA	TRBV7-2	TRBJ1-5	TGTGCCAGCAGCTTAACCCTCCAGTCCTTCAATCAGCCCCAGCATTTT	CASSLTLQSFNQPQHF